These 6 T cell receptor beta chains were sequenced from one sample in a study of CD8+CD57+ T cells in acquired aplastic anemia. Patients picked for sequencing had shown CD8+CD57+ cell expansion detected by flow cytometry. The study profiled TCR beta VDJ and CDR3 using genomic DNA as template. From the reads, TCRdb called clonotypes with MiXCR, one entry per CDR3 protein. The sample shows 150,000 to 200,000 distinct CDR3 sequences, 47% of them seen only once. Material for sequencing was sorted CD4+, CD8+, or CD8+CD57+ T cells (not recorded which) from PBMCs. The origin of the receptors is a human donor with aplastic anemia.

This rearrangement joins TRBV7-9 to TRBJ2-7, with 8 positions matching TRBD1. The CDR3 runs 14 residues. Germline lookup yields CDR1 SEHNR and CDR2 FQNEAQ (reference sequence). The V gene end was trimmed by 4 bases and the J gene end by 7 bases; junction bases not matched to a gene: 9. For the CDR3, the DNA is TGTGCCAGCAGCTCTTGGACAGGGTCTTTGGAGCAGTACTTC. This gives the protein CASSSWTGSLEQYF. Supplemented by reference TRBV7-9 and TRBJ2-7, the full variable domain reads DTGVSQNPRHKITKRGQNVTFRCDPISEHNRLYWYRQTLGQGPEFLTYFQNEAQLEKSRLLSDRFSAERPKGSFSTLEIQRTEQGDSAMYLCASSSWTGSLEQYFGPGTRLTVT.

CDR3: CASSVAGSPLHF. The CDR3 region has the DNA TGTGCCAGCAGCGTAGCCGGTTCACCCCTCCACTTT. The gene calls are TRBV9 and TRBJ1-6, with D unclear. Trimming stripped 0 bases from V and 9 bases from J, with 4 bases between. This CDR3 is built from 12 residues. From germline, CDR1 is SGDLS and CDR2 YYNGEE.

This clonotype was picked up many times. The chain combines TRBV11-3 with TRBJ2-2, with 7 nucleotides matching TRBD1. This CDR3 region has 15 residues. Trimming took 0 bases from V and 7 from J; bases not matched to a gene: 5. From germline, CDR1 is SGHNT and CDR2 YENEEA. The CDR3 protein is CASSLDRGLIGELFF. CDR3 DNA: TGTGCCAGCAGCTTAGATAGGGGGCTAATCGGGGAGCTGTTTTTT.

This clonotype has only a few counts. This sequence may be a read error, since a much larger clone differs from it by one base. V usage is TRBV11-1 and J usage is TRBJ2-1, with D possibly TRBD1 on 7 matching bases. The length of the CDR3 is 14 residues. The germline V gene encodes CDR1 SGHAT and CDR2 FQDESV (reference sequence). V shed 5 bases and J shed 10 bases, with 18 bases lying between them. The CDR3 DNA is TGTGCCAGCAGCGCGATATCAGGGGGGTACGAGCAGTTCTTC. This encodes CASSAISGGYEQFF.

A few counts support this clonotype. V is TRBV2 and J is TRBJ2-3, with TRBD1 matching 10 bases. Per germline, CDR1 SNHLY and CDR2 FYNNEI. V shed 5 bases and J 5 bases; nucleotides not matched to a gene: 10. This CDR3 comprises 16 residues. In DNA form, the CDR3 reads TGTGCCAGCAGTCCAATATACGACAGGGGGCAAGATACGCAGTATTTT. It codes for CASSPIYDRGQDTQYF.

V usage is TRBV10-3 and J usage is TRBJ1-6, with 7 bases aligning to TRBD1. The trim removed 7 bases at V and 4 bases at J, leaving 4 bases unmatched. Per germline, CDR1 ENHRY and CDR2 SYGVKD. CDR3 length: 14 amino acids. The CDR3 spells CAITRGQYNSPLHF. CDR3 nucleotides: TGTGCCATCACCCGGGGACAGTATAATTCACCCCTCCACTTT.